The entry that follows covers one T cell receptor (beta chain) sequence. The data were obtained in a study of blood T cell repertoires in COVID-19. Study-level information: Whether acute or convalescent, the COVID-19 samples came from the United States, Italy and Spain. T cells, B-cell-depleted T cells, or PBMCs provided the cDNA or gDNA that served as material.

This CDR3 is 15 amino acids long. The V and J ends lost 4 bases and 0 bases, in that order; junction bases with no gene match: 5. Germline CDR1 reads SGHNT; CDR2 reads YYREEE (reference sequence). Patients from Seattle were sampled longitudinally, starting during active infection. Only in-frame clones appear in the TCRdb table, and some are missing; sequencing was by immunoSEQ multiplex PCR. The sample consists of around 190,000 clones, 70% to 80% of them appearing once. V usage is TRBV5-4 and J usage is TRBJ1-1, with TRBD1 matching over 8 bases. This clonotype originated in a woman in her thirties or forties with COVID-19, enrolled during active disease. The sequenced material came from peripheral blood. The CDR3 protein is CASSGQGRVNTEAFF. Here the CDR3 DNA reads TGTGCCAGCAGCGGACAGGGTCGGGTGAACACTGAAGCTTTCTTT.